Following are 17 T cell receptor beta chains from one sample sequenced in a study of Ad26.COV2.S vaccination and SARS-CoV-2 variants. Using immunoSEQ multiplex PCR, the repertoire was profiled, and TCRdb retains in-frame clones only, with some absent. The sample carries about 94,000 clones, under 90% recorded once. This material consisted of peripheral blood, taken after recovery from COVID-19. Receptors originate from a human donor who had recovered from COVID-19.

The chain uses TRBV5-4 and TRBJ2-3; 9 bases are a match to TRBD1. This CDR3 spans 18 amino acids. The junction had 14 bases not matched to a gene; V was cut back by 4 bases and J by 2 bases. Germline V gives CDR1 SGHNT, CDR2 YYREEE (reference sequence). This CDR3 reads CASSKIEKQGAPTDTQYF. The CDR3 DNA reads TGTGCCAGCAGCAAAATCGAGAAACAGGGGGCGCCCACAGATACGCAGTATTTT.

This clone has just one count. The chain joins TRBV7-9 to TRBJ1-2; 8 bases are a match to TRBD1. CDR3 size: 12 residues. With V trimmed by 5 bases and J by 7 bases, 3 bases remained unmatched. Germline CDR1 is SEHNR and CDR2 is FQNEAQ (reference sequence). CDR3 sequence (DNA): TGTGCCAGCAGCCGCGGACAGGGTGGCTACACCTTC. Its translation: CASSRGQGGYTF.

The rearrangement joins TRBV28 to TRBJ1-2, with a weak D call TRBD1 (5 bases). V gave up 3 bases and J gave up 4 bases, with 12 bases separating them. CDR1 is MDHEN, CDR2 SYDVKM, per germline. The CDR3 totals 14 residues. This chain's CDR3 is CASSLRGGTYGYTF. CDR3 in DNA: TGTGCCAGCAGTTTGCGGGGGGGGACCTATGGCTACACCTTC.

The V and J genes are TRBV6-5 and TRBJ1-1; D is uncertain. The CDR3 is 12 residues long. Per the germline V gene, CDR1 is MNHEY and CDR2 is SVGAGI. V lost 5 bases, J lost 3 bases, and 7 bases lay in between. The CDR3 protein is CASSKSDTEAFF. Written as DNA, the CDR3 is TGTGCCAGCAGTAAAAGCGACACTGAAGCTTTCTTT.

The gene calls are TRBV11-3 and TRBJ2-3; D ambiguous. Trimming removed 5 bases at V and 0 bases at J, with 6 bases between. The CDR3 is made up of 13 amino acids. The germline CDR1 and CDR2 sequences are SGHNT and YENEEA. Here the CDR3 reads CASSARSTDTQYF. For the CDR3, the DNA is TGTGCCAGCAGCGCCCGTAGCACAGATACGCAGTATTTT.

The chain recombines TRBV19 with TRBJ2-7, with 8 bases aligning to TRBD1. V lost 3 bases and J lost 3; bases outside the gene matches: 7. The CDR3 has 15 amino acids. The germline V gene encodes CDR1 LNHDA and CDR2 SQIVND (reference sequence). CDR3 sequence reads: CASSMMAGGVYEQYF. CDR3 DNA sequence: TGTGCCAGTAGTATGATGGCAGGGGGCGTCTACGAGCAGTACTTC.

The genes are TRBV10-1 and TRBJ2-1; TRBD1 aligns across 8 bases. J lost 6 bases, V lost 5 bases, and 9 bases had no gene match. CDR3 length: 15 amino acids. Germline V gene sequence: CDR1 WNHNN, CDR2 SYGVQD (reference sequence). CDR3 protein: CASSLGTGLGNEQFF. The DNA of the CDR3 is TGCGCCAGCAGTTTGGGGACAGGCCTGGGCAATGAGCAGTTCTTC.

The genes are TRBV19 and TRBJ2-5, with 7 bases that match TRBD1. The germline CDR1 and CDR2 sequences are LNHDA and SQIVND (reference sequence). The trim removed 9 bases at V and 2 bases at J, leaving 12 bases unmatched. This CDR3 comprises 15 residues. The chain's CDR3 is CARPQPGQLQETQYF. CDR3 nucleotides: TGTGCCAGGCCCCAACCGGGACAGCTACAAGAGACCCAGTACTTC.

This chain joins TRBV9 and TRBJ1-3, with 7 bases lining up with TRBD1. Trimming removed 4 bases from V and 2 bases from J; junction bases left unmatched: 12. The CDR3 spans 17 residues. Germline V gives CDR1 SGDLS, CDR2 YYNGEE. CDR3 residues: CASSPRQGRLTGNTIYF. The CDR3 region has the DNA TGTGCCAGCAGCCCCAGACAGGGACGATTAACTGGAAACACCATATATTTT.

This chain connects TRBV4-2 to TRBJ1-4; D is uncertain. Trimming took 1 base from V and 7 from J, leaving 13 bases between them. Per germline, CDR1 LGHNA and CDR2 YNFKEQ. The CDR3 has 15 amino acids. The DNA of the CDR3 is TGTGCCAGCAGCCAAGTTGGAGACGTGATTGAAAAACTGTTTTTT. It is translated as CASSQVGDVIEKLFF.

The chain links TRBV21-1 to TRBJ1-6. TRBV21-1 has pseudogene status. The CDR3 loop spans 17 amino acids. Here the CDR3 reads CASSKVEQARYNSPLHF. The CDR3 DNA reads TGTGCCAGCAGCAAAGTGGAGCAAGCCCGGTATAATTCACCCCTCCACTTT.

The CDR3 sequence: CASSLGTYPWETQYF. CDR3 in DNA: TGTGCCAGCAGCTTAGGGACGTACCCTTGGGAGACCCAGTACTTC. This sequence joins TRBV7-2 and TRBJ2-5; D is uncertain. V lost 1 base, J lost 5 bases, and 14 bases lay in between. This CDR3 is built from 15 residues. Germline V lookup: CDR1 SGHTA, CDR2 FQGNSA. The entire variable domain, with the rest obtained from reference TRBV7-2 and TRBJ2-5, is as follows: GAGVSQSPSNKVTEKGKDVELRCDPISGHTALYWYRQSLGQGLEFLIYFQGNSAPDKSGLPSDRFSAERTGGSVSTLTIQRTQQEDSAVYLCASSLGTYPWETQYFGPGTRLLVL.

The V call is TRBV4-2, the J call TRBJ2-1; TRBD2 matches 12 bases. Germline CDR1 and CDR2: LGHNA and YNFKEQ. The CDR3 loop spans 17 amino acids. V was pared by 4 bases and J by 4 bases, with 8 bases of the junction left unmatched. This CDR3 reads CASSPLTSGRAYNEQFF. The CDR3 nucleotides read TGTGCCAGCAGCCCCTTGACTAGCGGGAGAGCGTACAATGAGCAGTTCTTC.

The chain's CDR3 is CASSLFSDGYTF. CDR3 nucleotide sequence: TGTGCCAGCAGTTTATTCTCGGACGGCTACACCTTC. The J gene is TRBJ1-2, the V gene TRBV12-3 or TRBV12-4; D not certain. Trimming took off 2 bases at V and 8 bases at J, with 9 bases between the two ends. This CDR3 has 12 amino acids.

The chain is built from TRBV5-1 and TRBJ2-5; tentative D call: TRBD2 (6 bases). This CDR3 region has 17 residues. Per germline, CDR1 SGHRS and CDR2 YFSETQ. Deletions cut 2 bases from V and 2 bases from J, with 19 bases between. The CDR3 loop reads CASSFSGARGWQETQYF. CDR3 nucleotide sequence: TGCGCCAGCAGCTTCTCGGGAGCACGGGGGTGGCAAGAGACCCAGTACTTC. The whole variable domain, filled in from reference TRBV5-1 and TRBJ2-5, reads KAGVTQTPRYLIKTRGQQVTLSCSPISGHRSVSWYQQTPGQGLQFLFEYFSETQRNKGNFPGRFSGRQFSNSRSEMNVSTLELGDSALYLCASSFSGARGWQETQYFGPGTRLLVL.

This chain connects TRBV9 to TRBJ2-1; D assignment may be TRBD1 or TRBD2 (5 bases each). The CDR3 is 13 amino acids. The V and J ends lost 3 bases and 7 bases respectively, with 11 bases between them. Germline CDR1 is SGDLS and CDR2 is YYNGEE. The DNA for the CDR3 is TGTGCCAGCAGCGAGGGACCGTGGAATGAGCAGTTCTTC. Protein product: CASSEGPWNEQFF.

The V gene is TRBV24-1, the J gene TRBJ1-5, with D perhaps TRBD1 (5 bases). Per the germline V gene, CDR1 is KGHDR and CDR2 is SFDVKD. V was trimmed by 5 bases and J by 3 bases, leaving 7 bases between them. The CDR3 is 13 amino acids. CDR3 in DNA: TGTGCCACCAGTGGACAGCCCAATCAGCCCCAGCATTTT. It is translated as CATSGQPNQPQHF.